This is a list of T cell receptor beta chains from one sample in a study of graft-versus-host responses after intestinal transplantation. Only in-frame clones appear in the TCRdb table, and some are missing; sequencing was by immunoSEQ multiplex PCR. The table lists 75,000 to 100,000 clones, 85% to 95% of them singletons. Their antigens remain unidentified. The sample here was unstimulated CD8+ T cells sorted from spleen or lymph node cells, taken before intestinal transplant. These receptors were taken from a human donor who received an intestinal transplant. Both conserved end residues are part of each CDR3. D genes are given only for firm matches. The listing skips clone size in some rows; elsewhere it reads once, few, many or a size class.

>NA|TRBJ1-2|NA|TRBV27
CAVSRAANYGYTF
TGTGCCGTGTCGCGGGCGGCTAACTATGGCTACACCTTC
>NA|TRBJ2-7|NA|TRBV13
CASSRSYEQYF
TGTGCCAGCAGCCGCTCCTACGAGCAGTACTTC
>NA|TRBJ2-7|TRBD1|TRBV10-2
CASSGVTGPLSYEQYF
TGCGCCAGCAGTGGTGTGACAGGGCCCCTCTCCTACGAGCAGTACTTC
>NA|TRBJ2-1|NA|TRBV6-4
CASSDGAGAYNEQFF
TGTGCCAGCAGTGACGGGGCGGGGGCTTACAATGAGCAGTTCTTC
>NA|TRBJ1-2|NA|TRBV30
CAWSGNYGYTF
TGTGCCTGGAGCGGTAACTATGGCTACACCTTC
>NA|TRBJ2-4|TRBD1|TRBV29-1
CSAWTGNKNIQYF
TGCAGCGCATGGACAGGGAACAAAAACATTCAGTACTTC
>NA|TRBJ2-7|NA|TRBV7-2
CASSQRVHEQYF
TGTGCCAGCAGCCAAAGAGTGCACGAGCAGTACTTC
>NA|TRBJ1-5|TRBD1|TRBV2
CASRQTGPPEGQPQHF
TGTGCCAGCAGGCAGACAGGGCCGCCGGAGGGTCAGCCCCAGCATTTT
>NA|TRBJ1-5|TRBD1|TRBV12-5
CASTGDRVNQPQHF
TGTGCTTCGACTGGGGACAGGGTCAATCAGCCCCAGCATTTT
>NA|TRBJ1-1|TRBD1|TRBV19
CASPGQDVAFF
TGTGCCAGCCCGGGACAGGACGTAGCTTTCTTT
>NA|TRBJ2-3|TRBD1|TRBV4-3
CASSPDRVLTDTQYF
TGCGCCAGCAGCCCGGACAGGGTACTCACAGATACGCAGTATTTT
>once|TRBJ1-5|NA|TRBV5-1
CASSLDGGSNQPQHF
TGCGCCAGCAGCTTGGACGGAGGTAGCAATCAGCCCCAGCATTTT
>NA|TRBJ2-7|TRBD1|TRBV30
CAWSAGTGSSYEQYF
TGTGCCTGGAGTGCGGGGACAGGCAGTTCCTACGAGCAGTACTTC
>NA|TRBJ2-7|TRBD2|TRBV6-5
CASRATSGSYEQYF
TGTGCCAGCAGGGCGACTAGCGGGAGCTACGAGCAGTACTTC
>NA|TRBJ1-4|TRBD1|TRBV7-9
CASSYGTGPFSSTNEKLFF
TGTGCCAGCAGTTACGGGACAGGGCCTTTTTCATCAACTAATGAAAAACTGTTTTTT
>once|TRBJ2-7|TRBD2|TRBV5-4
CASSLGPGLGSYEQYF
TGTGCCAGCAGCTTGGGACCGGGACTAGGGTCCTACGAGCAGTACTTC
>NA|TRBJ2-1|TRBD2|TRBV5-6
CASSFVTSGYNEQFF
TGTGCCAGCAGCTTCGTGACTAGCGGCTACAATGAGCAGTTCTTC
>NA|TRBJ2-5|NA|TRBV19
CASSIDNGVQETQYF
TGTGCCAGTAGTATAGATAACGGGGTCCAAGAGACCCAGTACTTC
>once|TRBJ2-3|NA|TRBV11-2
CASSAGGTPDTQYF
TGTGCCAGCAGCGCAGGTGGTACACCAGATACGCAGTATTTT
>NA|TRBJ2-7|TRBD2|TRBV30
CAWSVGLGLSSYEQYF
TGTGCCTGGAGTGTCGGACTAGGCCTGAGCTCCTACGAGCAGTACTTC
>NA|TRBJ1-5|TRBD1|TRBV15
CATSRDPQVQGADQPQHF
TGTGCCACCAGCAGAGATCCTCAAGTACAGGGGGCAGATCAGCCCCAGCATTTT
>NA|TRBJ2-1|TRBD2|TRBV6-1
CASRGERDEQFF
TGTGCCAGCAGGGGGGAGCGGGACGAGCAGTTCTTC
>NA|TRBJ1-1|NA|TRBV7-9
CASKLLYVAEAFF
TGTGCCAGCAAACTACTTTACGTCGCTGAAGCTTTCTTT
>once|TRBJ2-7|TRBD1|TRBV19
CASSSTGGYEQYF
TGTGCCAGTAGTTCGACAGGGGGTTACGAGCAGTACTTC
>NA|TRBJ1-1|NA|TRBV5-1
CASSQGLLNTEAFF
TGCGCCAGCAGCCAGGGACTGCTGAACACTGAAGCTTTCTTT
>NA|TRBJ2-7|NA|TRBV27
CASSLSTTDLRGQYF
TGTGCCAGCAGTTTATCAACGACAGATCTACGTGGGCAGTACTTC
>once|TRBJ2-5|TRBD2|TRBV5-1
CASSPALGLAGGETQYF
TGCGCCAGCAGCCCGGCCTTGGGACTAGCGGGCGGGGAGACCCAGTACTTC
>NA|TRBJ2-2|TRBD2|TRBV5-4
CASSLDLAGMNTGELFF
TGTGCCAGCAGCTTGGATCTAGCGGGAATGAACACCGGGGAGCTGTTTTTT
>few|TRBJ1-6|TRBD1|TRBV4-1
CASSIDRGGSYNSPLHF
TGCGCCAGCAGCATAGACAGGGGGGGCTCCTATAATTCACCCCTCCACTTT
>NA|TRBJ2-1|NA|TRBV7-9
CASSLGSGNEQFF
TGTGCCAGCAGCTTAGGGAGTGGGAATGAGCAGTTCTTC
>NA|TRBJ1-4|TRBD1|TRBV19
CASSRSRDRDWSEKLFF
TGTGCCAGTAGTAGGTCCCGGGACAGGGACTGGAGCGAAAAACTGTTTTTT
>NA|TRBJ2-7|TRBD1|TRBV6-5
CASSNRDRGLYEQYF
TGTGCCAGCAGCAACCGGGACAGGGGGCTCTACGAGCAGTACTTC
>NA|TRBJ1-2|TRBD1|TRBV30
CAWTIGTGGGYTF
TGTGCCTGGACCATCGGGACAGGGGGTGGCTACACCTTC
>NA|TRBJ2-5|NA|TRBV15
CATRDFQETQYF
TGTGCCACCCGGGACTTCCAAGAGACCCAGTACTTC
>NA|TRBJ2-7|TRBD1|TRBV9
CASSVGTGEPYEQYF
TGTGCCAGCAGCGTAGGGACAGGGGAGCCCTACGAGCAGTACTTC
>NA|TRBJ2-7|TRBD1|TRBV6-5
CASSYWTGESYEQYF
TGTGCCAGCAGTTACTGGACAGGGGAATCCTACGAGCAGTACTTC
>NA|TRBJ1-5|TRBD1|TRBV9
CASSAGTDQPQHF
TGTGCCAGCAGCGCCGGGACAGATCAGCCCCAGCATTTT
>NA|TRBJ2-7|TRBD1|TRBV27
CASRLTGHFSYEQYF
TGTGCCAGCAGATTGACAGGGCATTTTTCCTACGAGCAGTACTTC
>NA|TRBJ2-5|NA|TRBV19
CASGLGGETQYF
TGTGCCAGTGGTTTAGGCGGGGAGACCCAGTACTTC
>NA|TRBJ1-3|NA|TRBV29-1
CSVLSLGNTIYF
TGCAGCGTCCTCAGTCTTGGAAACACCATATATTTT
>NA|TRBJ2-1|TRBD1|TRBV5-1
CASRPRAGGVGLYNEQFF
TGCGCCAGCAGGCCCAGAGCAGGGGGCGTGGGTCTCTACAATGAGCAGTTCTTC
>NA|TRBJ1-2|NA|TRBV6-6
CASSYEGGYTF
TGTGCCAGCAGTTACGAGGGAGGCTACACCTTC
>once|TRBJ1-2|NA|TRBV4-1
CASSQQGPHYGYTF
TGCGCCAGCAGCCAACAGGGCCCACACTATGGCTACACCTTC
>NA|TRBJ2-7|NA|TRBV27
CASSLSGSSEQYF
TGTGCCAGCAGTTTATCGGGGAGCTCCGAGCAGTACTTC
>NA|TRBJ2-1|TRBD1|TRBV27
CASSKRETGKDEQFF
TGTGCCAGCAGTAAGCGTGAGACAGGGAAAGATGAGCAGTTCTTC